The source of this T cell receptor beta chain is a study of CD8+CD57+ T cells in acquired aplastic anemia. Study-level information: Average DNA yield from sorted CD4+ and CD8+ cells was around 3 ug.

Trimming shortened V by 4 bases and J by 4 bases, and 7 bases separated the two germline ends. In germline, CDR1 is MNHEY, CDR2 SVGAGI. This CDR3 spans 12 amino acids. This clonotype was seen more than once but under ten times. Genomic DNA served as template for TCR beta VDJ and CDR3 profiling. Each CDR3 protein gets one entry after TCRdb re-called the reads with MiXCR. Of some 190,000 distinct CDR3 sequences listed, 40% to 50% are singletons. Sequenced: sorted CD4+, CD8+, or CD8+CD57+ T cells (not recorded which) from PBMCs. The source is a human donor in good health. The rearrangement uses TRBV6-5 and TRBJ1-2; no firm D call. DNA for the CDR3: TGTGCCAGCAGTTCCGATCTCTATGGCTACACCTTC. Protein sequence: CASSSDLYGYTF.